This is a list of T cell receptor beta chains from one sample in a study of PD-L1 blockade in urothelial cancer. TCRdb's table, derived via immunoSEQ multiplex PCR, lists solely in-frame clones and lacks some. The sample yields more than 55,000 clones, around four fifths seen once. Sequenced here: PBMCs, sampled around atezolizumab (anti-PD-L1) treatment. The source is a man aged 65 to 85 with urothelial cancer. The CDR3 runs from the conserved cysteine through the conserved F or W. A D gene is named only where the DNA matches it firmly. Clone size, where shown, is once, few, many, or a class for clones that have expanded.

CDR3nt: TGTGCCATCAGTGGGACTGGAAAAGGCTACGAGCAGTACTTC; CDR3aa: CAISGTGKGYEQYF; abundance: .; d_gene: .; len: 14; j_gene: TRBJ2-7; v_gene: TRBV10-3
CDR3nt: TGTGCCAGCAGGGGCGGGGGGGCTCCGGAGGGGGCTTTCTTT; CDR3aa: CASRGGGAPEGAFF; abundance: .; d_gene: .; len: 14; j_gene: TRBJ1-1; v_gene: TRBV6-6
CDR3nt: TGTGCCAGCAGCTCAGATTACAGGGAGTCTGGAAACACCATATATTTT; CDR3aa: CASSSDYRESGNTIYF; abundance: .; d_gene: .; len: 16; j_gene: TRBJ1-3; v_gene: TRBV7-9
CDR3nt: TGCAGCGTTGTAGCGGTCCTCCCGGGCACAGATACGCAGTATTTT; CDR3aa: CSVVAVLPGTDTQYF; abundance: .; d_gene: .; len: 15; j_gene: TRBJ2-3; v_gene: TRBV29-1
CDR3nt: TGTGCCAGCAGCTTAGCAGCAGGTACCTATGGCTACACCTTC; CDR3aa: CASSLAAGTYGYTF; abundance: .; d_gene: .; len: 14; j_gene: TRBJ1-2; v_gene: TRBV7-2
CDR3nt: TGTGCCAGCAGTGAAGCGCTTATCGAGACAGGGGGCCGGCGCGAGCAGTACTTC; CDR3aa: CASSEALIETGGRREQYF; abundance: .; d_gene: TRBD1; len: 18; j_gene: TRBJ2-7; v_gene: TRBV6-1
CDR3nt: TGTGCCAGCAGCGATGGGACAGGCCCAAATCAGCCCCAGCATTTT; CDR3aa: CASSDGTGPNQPQHF; abundance: few; d_gene: TRBD1; len: 15; j_gene: TRBJ1-5; v_gene: TRBV6-8
CDR3nt: TGTGCCAGCAGCTTAGATCTCCCTTCAGGCGAGCAGTACTTC; CDR3aa: CASSLDLPSGEQYF; abundance: .; d_gene: .; len: 14; j_gene: TRBJ2-7; v_gene: TRBV11-3
CDR3nt: TGTGCCAGCTCTCCTCGGCGGGGGGGCACAGATACGCAGTATTTT; CDR3aa: CASSPRRGGTDTQYF; abundance: .; d_gene: TRBD2; len: 15; j_gene: TRBJ2-3; v_gene: TRBV18
CDR3nt: TGTGCCCCCCACTCGGGTGGGAGATTCGGCTACACCTTC; CDR3aa: CAPHSGGRFGYTF; abundance: few; d_gene: .; len: 13; j_gene: TRBJ1-2; v_gene: TRBV19
CDR3nt: TGTGCCAGCAGTTCCCCACGGGGGGGAGGTTACGAGCAGTACTTC; CDR3aa: CASSSPRGGGYEQYF; abundance: .; d_gene: TRBD2; len: 15; j_gene: TRBJ2-7; v_gene: TRBV27
CDR3nt: TGTGCCAGCTCACGGCTAGCGCGCACAGATACGCAGTATTTT; CDR3aa: CASSRLARTDTQYF; abundance: .; d_gene: .; len: 14; j_gene: TRBJ2-3; v_gene: TRBV2
CDR3nt: TGCGCCAGCAGCTTGGATTTGTCGGAGACCCAGTACTTC; CDR3aa: CASSLDLSETQYF; abundance: once; d_gene: .; len: 13; j_gene: TRBJ2-5; v_gene: TRBV5-1
CDR3nt: TGTGCCAGTGAAACTAGCGGGAATACATACAATGAGCAGTTCTTC; CDR3aa: CASETSGNTYNEQFF; abundance: once; d_gene: TRBD2; len: 15; j_gene: TRBJ2-1; v_gene: TRBV19
CDR3nt: TGTGCCAGCAGTCCCCGGACTAGCGGGAGGGCGGGTGAGCAGTACTTC; CDR3aa: CASSPRTSGRAGEQYF; abundance: .; d_gene: TRBD2; len: 16; j_gene: TRBJ2-7; v_gene: TRBV28
CDR3nt: TGTGCCAGCAGCCCTCCCGATAGAAACCTCGAGCAGTACTTC; CDR3aa: CASSPPDRNLEQYF; abundance: .; d_gene: .; len: 14; j_gene: TRBJ2-7; v_gene: TRBV5-4
CDR3nt: TGTGCCAGCAGTACCTCCGGGGGAGCTGGCTACACCTTC; CDR3aa: CASSTSGGAGYTF; abundance: few; d_gene: .; len: 13; j_gene: TRBJ1-2; v_gene: TRBV27